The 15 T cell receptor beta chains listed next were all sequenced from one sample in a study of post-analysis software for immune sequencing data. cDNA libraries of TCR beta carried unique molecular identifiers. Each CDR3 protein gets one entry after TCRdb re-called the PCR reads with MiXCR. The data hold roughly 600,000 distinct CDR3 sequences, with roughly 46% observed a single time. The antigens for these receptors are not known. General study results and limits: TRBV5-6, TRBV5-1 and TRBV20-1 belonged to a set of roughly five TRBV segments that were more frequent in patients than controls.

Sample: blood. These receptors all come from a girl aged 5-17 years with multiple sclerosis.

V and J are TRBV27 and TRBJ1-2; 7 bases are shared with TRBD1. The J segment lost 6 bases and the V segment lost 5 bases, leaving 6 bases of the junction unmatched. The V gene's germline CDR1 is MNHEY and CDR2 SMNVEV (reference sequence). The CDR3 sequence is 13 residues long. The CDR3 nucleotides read TGTGCCAGCAGTCTGACAGGGACGAATGGCTACACCTTC. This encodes CASSLTGTNGYTF.

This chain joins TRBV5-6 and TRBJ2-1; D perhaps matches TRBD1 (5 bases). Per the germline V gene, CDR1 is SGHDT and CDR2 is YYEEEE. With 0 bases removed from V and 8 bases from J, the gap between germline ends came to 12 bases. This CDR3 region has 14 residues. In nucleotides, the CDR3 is TGTGCCAGCAGCTTGGAAATTTTGGGGCATGAGCAGTTCTTC. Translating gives CASSLEILGHEQFF.

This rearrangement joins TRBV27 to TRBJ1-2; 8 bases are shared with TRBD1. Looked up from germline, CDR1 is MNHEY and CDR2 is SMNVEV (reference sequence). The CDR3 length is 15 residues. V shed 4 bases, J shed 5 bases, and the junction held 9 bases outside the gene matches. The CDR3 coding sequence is TGTGCCAGCAGTTGGGCAGGGGGCGGATATTATGGCTACACCTTC. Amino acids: CASSWAGGGYYGYTF.

In DNA form, the CDR3 reads TGTGCCAGCAGCTTAAGTGGCTTCTATGGCTACACCTTC. Its translation is CASSLSGFYGYTF. This sequence joins TRBV7-2 and TRBJ1-2; no clear D gene. The CDR3 consists of 13 residues. The V end lost 2 bases, the J end lost 4 bases, and 8 bases lay between the germline ends. CDR1 and CDR2 from the germline V gene are SGHTA and FQGNSA.

In nucleotides, the CDR3 is TGCAGTGCTAGAGGGAGGTTCATCTTGACTAGCGGTCACACAGATACGCAGTATTTT. Translated: CSARGRFILTSGHTDTQYF. V is TRBV20-1 and J is TRBJ2-3, with 9 bases identical to TRBD2. V shed 1 base, J shed 2 bases, and the junction held 16 bases outside the gene matches. This CDR3 is 19 amino acids long. Germline values: CDR1 DFQATT, CDR2 SNEGSKA (reference sequence).

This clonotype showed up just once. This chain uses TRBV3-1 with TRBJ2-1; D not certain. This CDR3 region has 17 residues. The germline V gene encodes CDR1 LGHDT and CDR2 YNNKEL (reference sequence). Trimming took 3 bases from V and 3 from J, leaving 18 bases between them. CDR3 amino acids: CASSHSPASVGYNEQFF. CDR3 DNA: TGTGCCAGCAGCCACTCGCCGGCAAGCGTCGGCTACAATGAGCAGTTCTTC.

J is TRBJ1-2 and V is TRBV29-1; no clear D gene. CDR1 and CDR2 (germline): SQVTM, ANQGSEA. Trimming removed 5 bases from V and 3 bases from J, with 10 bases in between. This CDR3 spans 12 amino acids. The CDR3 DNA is TGCAGCGTTCGGGGTATGGACTATGGCTACACCTTC. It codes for CSVRGMDYGYTF.

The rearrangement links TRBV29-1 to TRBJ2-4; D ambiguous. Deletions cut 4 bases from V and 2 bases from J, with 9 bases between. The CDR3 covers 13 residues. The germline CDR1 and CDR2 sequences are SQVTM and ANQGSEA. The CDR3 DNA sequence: TGCAGCGTTGTTTTCCGGACCAAAAACATTCAGTACTTC. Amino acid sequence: CSVVFRTKNIQYF.

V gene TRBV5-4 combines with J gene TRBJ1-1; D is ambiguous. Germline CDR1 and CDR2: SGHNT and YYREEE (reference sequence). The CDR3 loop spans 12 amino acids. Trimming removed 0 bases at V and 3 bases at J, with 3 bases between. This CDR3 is CASSLEDTEAFF. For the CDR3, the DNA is TGTGCCAGCAGCTTGGAGGACACTGAAGCTTTCTTT.

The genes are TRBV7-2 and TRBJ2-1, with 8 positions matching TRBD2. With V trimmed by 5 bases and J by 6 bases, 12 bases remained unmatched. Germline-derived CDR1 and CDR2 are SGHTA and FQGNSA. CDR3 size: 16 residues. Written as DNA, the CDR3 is TGTGCCAGCAGCCCCCGGCTAAGCGGGGGAGCCAATGAGCAGTTCTTC. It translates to CASSPRLSGGANEQFF.

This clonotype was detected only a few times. Written as DNA, the CDR3 is TGCGCCAGCAGCTTTTCTTCAGTTCAGGGTACGCAGTATTTT. It codes for CASSFSSVQGTQYF. The V gene is TRBV5-1, the J gene TRBJ2-3; maybe TRBD1 (5 bases). The CDR3 spans 14 residues. V was cut by 2 bases and J by 8 bases, with 15 bases left in between. Germline V gene sequence: CDR1 SGHRS, CDR2 YFSETQ.

For the CDR3, the DNA is TGTGCCAGCAGCTCCTCTGACAGGGGCAATGAAAAACTGTTTTTT. Protein product: CASSSSDRGNEKLFF. V usage is TRBV11-2 and J usage is TRBJ1-4; the match to TRBD1 covers 8 bases. J gave up 5 bases and V 4 bases, and 6 bases lay outside the gene matches. This CDR3 comprises 15 residues. The V gene's germline CDR1 is SGHAT and CDR2 FQNNGV.

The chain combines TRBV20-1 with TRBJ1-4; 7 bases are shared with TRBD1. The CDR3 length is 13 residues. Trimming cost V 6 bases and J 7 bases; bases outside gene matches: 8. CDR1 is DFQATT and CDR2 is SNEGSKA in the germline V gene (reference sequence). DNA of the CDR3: TGCAGTGCCCACAGGGGTTACCCTGAAAAACTGTTTTTT. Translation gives CSAHRGYPEKLFF.

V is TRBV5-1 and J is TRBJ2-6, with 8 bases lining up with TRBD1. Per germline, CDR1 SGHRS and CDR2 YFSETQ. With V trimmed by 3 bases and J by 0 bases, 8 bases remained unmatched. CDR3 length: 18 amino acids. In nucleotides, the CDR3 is TGCGCCAGCAGCTCGCCGGGACAGGTTTACTCTGGGGCCAACGTCCTGACTTTC. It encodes CASSSPGQVYSGANVLTF.

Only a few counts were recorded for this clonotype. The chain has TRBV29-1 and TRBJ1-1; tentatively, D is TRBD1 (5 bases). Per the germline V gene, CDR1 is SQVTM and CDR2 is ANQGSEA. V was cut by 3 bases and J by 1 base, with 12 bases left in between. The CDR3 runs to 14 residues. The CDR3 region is CSVEVWGRNTEAFF. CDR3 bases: TGCAGCGTTGAGGTGTGGGGCCGGAACACTGAAGCTTTCTTT.